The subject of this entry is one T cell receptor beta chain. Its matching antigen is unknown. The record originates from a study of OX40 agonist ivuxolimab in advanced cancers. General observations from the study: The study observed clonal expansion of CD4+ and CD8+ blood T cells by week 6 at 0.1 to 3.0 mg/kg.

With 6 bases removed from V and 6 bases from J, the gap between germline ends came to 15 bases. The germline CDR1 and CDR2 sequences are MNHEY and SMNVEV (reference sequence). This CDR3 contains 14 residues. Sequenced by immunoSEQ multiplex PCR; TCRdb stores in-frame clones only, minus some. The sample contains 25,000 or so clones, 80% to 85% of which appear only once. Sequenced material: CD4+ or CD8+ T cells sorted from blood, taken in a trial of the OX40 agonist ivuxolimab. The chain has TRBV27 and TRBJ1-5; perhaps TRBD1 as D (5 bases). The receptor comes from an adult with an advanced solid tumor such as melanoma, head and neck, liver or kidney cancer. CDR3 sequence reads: CASRPGSQGQPQHF. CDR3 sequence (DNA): TGTGCCAGCAGACCCGGGAGCCAGGGTCAGCCCCAGCATTTT.